Shown below are 12 T cell receptor beta chains from a single sample sequenced in a study of T cell responses to AZD1222 COVID-19 vaccine. The method was immunoSEQ multiplex PCR; TCRdb's version includes in-frame clones alone and lacks a portion of them. The data show about 200,000 clones, around 94% seen once. This specimen consisted of peripheral blood, obtained 28 days after the second dose of the MenACWY control vaccine. The receptors stem from an adult who received the MenACWY meningococcal vaccine as a control.

This chain links TRBV30 with TRBJ2-7, with 11 nucleotides matching TRBD2. CDR1 is GTSNPN and CDR2 is SVGIG in the germline V gene (reference sequence). CDR3 length: 15 amino acids. The V gene end was trimmed by 0 bases and the J gene end by 2 bases; junction bases not matched to a gene: 3. CDR3 DNA: TGTGCCTGGAGTGTTCTAGCGGGAGGCGCCTACGAGCAGTACTTC. The encoded protein is CAWSVLAGGAYEQYF.

This clone appeared a single time. The rearrangement uses TRBV5-1 and TRBJ2-7; D gene ambiguous. This CDR3 has 14 residues. Trimming removed 0 bases from V and 3 bases from J, with 10 bases in between. Germline CDR1 and CDR2: SGHRS and YFSETQ. The CDR3 here is CASSLVSSVYEQYF. Written as DNA, the CDR3 is TGCGCCAGCAGCTTGGTATCATCCGTCTACGAGCAGTACTTC.

V usage is TRBV12-3 or TRBV12-4 and J usage is TRBJ2-1, with 7 bases aligning to TRBD2. The junction had 3 bases not matched to a gene; V was cut back by 1 base and J by 12 bases. This CDR3 is built from 12 residues. The chain's CDR3 is CASSLGEGLQFF. For the CDR3, the DNA is TGTGCCAGCAGTTTAGGGGAGGGGTTGCAGTTCTTC.

The chain combines TRBV5-1 with TRBJ2-7; either TRBD1 or TRBD2 may supply D (5 bases each). Germline V lookup: CDR1 SGHRS, CDR2 YFSETQ. Deletions cut 0 bases from V and 6 bases from J, with 13 bases between. This CDR3 has 14 residues. The DNA of the CDR3 is TGCGCCAGCAGCTTGGGGGGGTTTCAGCGCGAGCAGTACTTC. This sequence encodes CASSLGGFQREQYF.

The chain recombines TRBV9 with TRBJ2-7; no reliable D call. V dropped 0 bases and J dropped 0 bases, with 7 bases sitting between them. This CDR3 region has 14 residues. Germline CDR1 SGDLS, CDR2 YYNGEE. Written as DNA, the CDR3 is TGTGCCAGCAGCGTAGGACCGAACTCCTACGAGCAGTACTTC. Its protein product is CASSVGPNSYEQYF.

Only one count was recorded for this clone. The chain has TRBV13 and TRBJ2-7; D is uncertain. V lost 6 bases to trimming and J lost 6 bases, with 18 bases between them. The length of the CDR3 is 14 residues. The germline V gene has CDR1 PRHDT and CDR2 FYEKMQ (reference sequence). CDR3 amino acids: CASSPPGPASEQYF. The CDR3 nucleotides are TGTGCCAGCAGTCCCCCTGGACCAGCAAGCGAGCAGTACTTC.

The genes are TRBV3-1 (or the pseudogene TRBV3-2) and TRBJ2-3; perhaps TRBD2 as D (5 bases). The CDR3 is 11 residues long. V lost 8 bases, J lost 3 bases, and 6 bases lay in between. CDR1 is LGHDT and CDR2 is YNNKEL in the germline V gene (reference sequence). CDR3 sequence reads: CASEGTDTQYF. CDR3 in DNA: TGTGCCAGCGAGGGAACAGATACGCAGTATTTT.

This clone has only a few counts. V and J are TRBV9 and TRBJ2-2; D is unclear. Germline V lookup: CDR1 SGDLS, CDR2 YYNGEE. V was shortened by 0 bases and J by 7 bases, with 4 bases between the two germline ends. The CDR3 has 12 amino acids. The chain's CDR3 is CASSVDSGELFF. CDR3 nucleotide sequence: TGTGCCAGCAGCGTAGATAGCGGGGAGCTGTTTTTT.

This sequence joins TRBV9 and TRBJ1-1, with TRBD1 matching 11 bases. The CDR3 covers 15 residues. The V segment lost 0 bases and the J segment 8 bases; nucleotides outside the gene matches: 6. The germline V gene has CDR1 SGDLS and CDR2 YYNGEE. The CDR3, as DNA: TGTGCCAGCAGCGTAGGAGGACAGGGGGCAAGGGAAGCTTTCTTT. Protein sequence: CASSVGGQGAREAFF.

The chain carries TRBV7-9 and TRBJ2-3; D gene unclear. The CDR3 length is 12 residues. CDR1 is SEHNR and CDR2 is FQNEAQ in the germline V gene (reference sequence). V was shortened by 5 bases and J by 5 bases, with 8 bases between the two germline ends. The DNA of the CDR3 is TGTGCCAGCAGCCAGTCGGGAGATACGCAGTATTTT. This translates into CASSQSGDTQYF.

This clone showed up just a few times. The chain couples TRBV2 to TRBJ2-3; a weak D match, TRBD1 (5 bases). Between the trimmed V and J ends, which lost 6 bases and 0 bases, there was a span of 10 bases. CDR1 SNHLY and CDR2 FYNNEI come from the germline V gene. The CDR3 sequence is 14 residues long. The CDR3 sequence: CASSLWGSTDTQYF. In DNA form, the CDR3 reads TGTGCCAGCAGCCTCTGGGGCAGCACAGATACGCAGTATTTT.

This chain links TRBV20-1 with TRBJ1-4, with a tentative D call TRBD1 (6 bases). Per germline, CDR1 DFQATT and CDR2 SNEGSKA (reference sequence). V was clipped by 3 bases and J by 10 bases, with 18 bases between them. This CDR3 comprises 14 residues. CDR3 bases: TGCAGTGCTAGTGGAGGGAGGGGGATTGGAAAACTGTTTTTT. Protein: CSASGGRGIGKLFF.